This T cell receptor (beta chain) comes out of a study of cytomegalovirus exposure and HLA in healthy donors (dated by TCRdb to 2015 to 2018). Study-level background: An earlier analysis of roughly 500 of the donors reported 250 to 300 Gb of sequence data and 100 million to 140 million unique TCR beta sequences from roughly 180 million T cells. The study profiled the T cell repertoires of hundreds of subjects by immunosequencing and related them to cytomegalovirus serostatus. Donor age, sex, ethnicity and CMV serostatus were compiled alongside the repertoire data. To decide whether each TCR beta V gene segment behaved as functional or pseudogenic, an earlier analysis of fewer than 750 of the donors relied on high-throughput TCR beta sequencing. The number of donors typed differed by locus, with 629-630 for A, B, C, DRB1 and DQB1, roughly 520 for DQA1, about 610 for DPA1, and some 450 for DPB1. High-throughput TCR immunosequencing, statistical association of individual TCRs with disease status, and machine learning were combined to predict cytomegalovirus infection status. Every discovery cohort repertoire had been produced on one sequencing platform. An early release covering about 600 HLA-typed donors comprised about 300 gigabases of sequencing data and 85 million to 100 million unique TCR sequences. Along with the roughly 670-subject first cohort, a separate validation cohort of 120 different subjects was used. The later analysis used no new phenotypic data to find candidate immune exposures, relying instead on TCR beta sequences and their occurrence across donors. In a later genetic analysis, genome-wide SNP genotypes for 398 of the 666 donors were used, and that subset was treated as a discovery cohort. On average, roughly 200,000 unique TCR beta nucleotide sequences were sequenced per donor among 398 genotyped donors of the cohort, with roughly 19% of those sequences being non-productive. Among the roughly 400 genotyped donors, around 81% belonged to the genetic ancestry cluster associated with self-reported Caucasian donors. A later analysis re-analyzed previously published TCR beta repertoires from 650 to 800 donors and added high-resolution HLA genotyping to study TCR occurrence patterns. Both class I and class II loci were covered by HLA typing, at four-digit resolution. Five DR-DQ haplotypes were treated as single units for association and clustering because of strong linkage in the cohort. The study aimed to test whether signatures of past pathogen exposure could be identified by cataloging public T cell receptors. Results and caveats for the whole study, not just this receptor: The 87-base-pair reads could not distinguish some IMGT-functional V segments, including TRBV6-2 and TRBV6-3, so those segments were excluded. Immune exposure information for the cohort was limited to CMV serostatus. A later analysis found that HLA-associated TCR beta chains were more clonally expanded and had lower generation probabilities than equally common non-associated chains. When HLA alleles, especially DR and DQ, strongly co-occurred, TCR associations were difficult to assign to individual alleles. Compared with the 666-donor mean, donors in an Asian-associated ancestry cluster had fewer N-insertions in productive TCRs, according to a later genetic analysis. Because HLA typing was missing for some donors at each locus, association tests included only the typed subset. A later analysis found that TCR association rates varied across HLA loci, with DRB1 alleles showing the most associated TCRs and HLA-C alleles the fewest. According to the authors, the approach could potentially be generalized to other disease states and immunological phenotypes. An association between a missense DCLRE1C variant and V-gene and J-gene trimming of TCR beta chains was found in a later genetic analysis and replicated in an independent cohort. A further reported finding was that TCR beta sequences accurately predicted the HLA-A and HLA-B alleles for most subjects in the first cohort. A later analysis found that most CMV-associated TCR beta chains appeared HLA-restricted, with HLA associations seemingly driven largely by CMV exposure. In both the original and validation cohorts, the classifier was reported to diagnose cytomegalovirus status with high specificity and sensitivity. In a later analysis, several top co-occurrence clusters were reported to appear linked to parvovirus B19, influenza, CMV and Epstein-Barr virus. Correlated functional status among segregating V segments might be attributable to linkage disequilibrium, but an unknown experimental factor could not be ruled out. In vitro tests confirmed that a few of the cytomegalovirus-associated TCR beta chains recognize cytomegalovirus antigens. Because counts were too low, about 18 rarely observed V segments, including chromosome 9 orphons, were excluded from the earlier analysis of around 590 of the donors. A later analysis associated about 16,000 TCR beta sequences with specific HLA alleles at a false discovery rate of 0.05. Across donors, most TCR sequences were observed very rarely, whereas some public TCRs were present in many individuals. A group of highly shared sequence variants was considered likely to be a technical artifact of the sequencing pipeline. Presence/absence analyses assumed roughly uniform sequencing depth across donors, an assumption that may not hold. Broadly in line with IMGT annotations, most TCR beta V segments showed up in productive rearrangements about 90% or about 30% of the time in an earlier analysis of several hundred of the donors. The cohort was sequenced for TCR beta chains only, and without alpha or paired-chain data the features that could be detected were limited. A total of roughly 160 TCR beta chains were listed by the study as associated with cytomegalovirus.

Preparation of the library involved the immunoSEQ multiplex PCR assay. For the multiplex PCR, a mixture combining 60 forward primers for TCR Vbeta segments and 13 reverse primers for TCR Jbeta segments was used. The CDR3 region of rearranged TCR beta genes was amplified from genomic DNA with a multiplex PCR assay. Amplified TCR beta libraries were sequenced as 87-base-pair reads on the Illumina HiSeq System. The study's processing was this. A later analysis counted approximately 76 million unique TCR beta chains across the 650 to 700 repertoires, and around 9.9 million of these chains were shared by at least two donors. Raw reads were error-corrected and collapsed into unique sequences with a nearest-neighbor algorithm that merged closely related sequences to remove PCR and sequencing errors. Alignment of CDR3 sequences to IMGT reference sequences was used to assign V, D and J gene segments. For a sequence to be retained, a match of at least six nucleotides was required to both a V gene segment and a J gene segment. Rearrangements were called productive when the CDR3 lacked stop codons and stayed in frame with V and J; all others were non-productive. CDR3 was defined according to IMGT convention as the region running from the second conserved V-encoded cysteine to the conserved J-encoded phenylalanine. The earlier analysis of about 590 of the donors excluded sequences that lacked an unambiguous match to a single V gene segment. An earlier analysis of several hundred of the donors classified V segments as functional when productive rearrangements were above 56.7% and as segregating when the standard deviation between donors was above 5%. A statistical classification framework was built to diagnose cytomegalovirus status from the catalog of TCR beta chain sequences. A later analysis assigned V and J genes by comparing TCR nucleotide sequences with IMGT/GENE-DB human TR gene sequences. In a later analysis, CDR3 sequences and most-parsimonious VDJ recombination scenarios were assigned using the TCRdist pipeline. In a later analysis, each TCR beta chain was defined by its CDR3 amino acid sequence together with its V-gene family, and reads lacking a unique V-gene family were excluded. In a later analysis, approximately 640 highly shared, low-generation-probability nucleotide sequences were removed to address suspected cross-contamination and a sequencing artifact. In a later analysis, a clonal expansion index for each public chain was calculated from normalized within-repertoire ranks of inferred template counts. In a later analysis, generation probabilities were computed using a VDJ recombination model fitted to out-of-frame rearrangements, and the results were checked against IGoR. In a later analysis, TCR-TCR, TCR-HLA and TCR-CMV co-occurrence was scored with hypergeometric tests, and a repertoire-size bias correction was applied to TCR pairs. In a later analysis, false discovery rates were estimated by permuting HLA or CMV assignments 20 times. In a later analysis, co-occurring TCRs were grouped using DBSCAN, with TCRdist sequence similarity added in when clustering inside HLA-allele-positive subsets. Co-occurrence clustering excluded repertoires with fewer than 30,000 or more than 120,000 public chains, plus five with anomalous nucleotide sharing. TCRdb took this table from immuneACCESS and kept in-frame rearrangements with V and J called. Such tables lack part of the clones; where checked against another copy, unresolved V genes explain under half of the gap, and the rest is unexplained. V and J calls and clone size are those listed in that table; D and trimming were worked out from the DNA. This sample's clone table shows 130,000 or so clones. Jointly, the top ten make up approximately 1.5% of the sample.

Inclusive of the bounding cysteine and phenylalanine, the CDR3 is 16 residues long. Of all the DNA, just the CDR3 is kept, 48 bases in frame from base 1. Taken from the germline V gene, the CDR1 and CDR2 loops are KGHSY and FQNENV. The V end loses 5 bases and the J end loses 1 base, and a stretch of 15 bases separates them. The cohort consisted of hundreds of healthy bone marrow donors. All cohort members were sampled while nominally healthy, although unrecorded immune exposures were likely present. The donor tested CMV seronegative and was one of the 352 seronegative cohort members. Every donor gave a peripheral blood sample, and the peripheral blood mononuclear cells from that sample were used for TCR beta sequencing. Genomic DNA was extracted from the blood cell samples with the Qiagen DNeasy Blood Extraction Kit. Comment on this clone: The target of this receptor is not known.

The chain was built from TRBV16 and TRBJ1-5, with no confidently assigned D gene. Sequenced material: PBMCs. This clonotype was sampled from a woman aged 35 to 49 in good health and CMV-seronegative. Here is the DNA: TGTGCCAGCAGCGGACCGGGAAAAGGAAGCAATCAGCCCCAGCATTTT. The resulting protein is CASSGPGKGSNQPQHF.